In this sample, the clone carrying this T cell receptor beta chain turned up many times. The V gene's germline CDR1 is MNHEY and CDR2 SVGEGT. The CDR3 extends over 17 amino acids. With 10 bases clipped from V and 0 bases from J, the junction kept 16 bases outside the gene matches. MiXCR, run by TCRdb on the RACE reads, gives a single entry per CDR3 protein. The table includes more than 70,000 distinct CDR3 sequences, approximately 10% detected once. The data were taken from a study of human T cells and chemical hapten exposure. Time point of the sample: patch test 2, 6 weeks after DPC sensitization. Treatment in this sample: therapeutic diphenylcyclopropenone sensitization with weekly scalp DPC.

The TCR comes from a man aged 18 to 30 with alopecia areata. Some clones in this sample may be carry-over from other donors' samples. The gene calls are TRBV6-2 or TRBV6-3 and TRBJ2-7, with 9 bases lining up with TRBD1. The source material was whole blood, sampled in connection with sensitization to the hapten diphenylcyclopropenone (DPC). The CDR3 protein is CATQLYIGQGPSYEQYV. CDR3 DNA sequence: TGTGCCACCCAGCTTTACATCGGACAGGGGCCCTCCTACGAGCAGTACGTC.